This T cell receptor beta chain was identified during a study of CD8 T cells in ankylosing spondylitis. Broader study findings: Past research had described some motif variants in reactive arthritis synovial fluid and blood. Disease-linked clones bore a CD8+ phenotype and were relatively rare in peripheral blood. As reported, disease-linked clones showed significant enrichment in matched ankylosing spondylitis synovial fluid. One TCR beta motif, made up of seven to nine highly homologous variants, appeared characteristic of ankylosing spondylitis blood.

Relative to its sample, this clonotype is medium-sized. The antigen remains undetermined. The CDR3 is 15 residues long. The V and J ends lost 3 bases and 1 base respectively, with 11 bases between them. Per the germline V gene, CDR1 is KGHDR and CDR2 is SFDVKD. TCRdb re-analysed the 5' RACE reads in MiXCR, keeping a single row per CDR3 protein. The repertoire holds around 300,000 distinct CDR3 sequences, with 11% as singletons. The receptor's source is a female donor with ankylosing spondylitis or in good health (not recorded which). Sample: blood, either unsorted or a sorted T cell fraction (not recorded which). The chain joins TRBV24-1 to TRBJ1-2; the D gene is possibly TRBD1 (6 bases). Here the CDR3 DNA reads TGTGCCACCAGTGATGGGGGCAGGGGTAACTATGGCTACACCTTC. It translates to CATSDGGRGNYGYTF.